This TCR beta chain was obtained from a study of beta chain features in type 1 diabetes. Germline CDR1 SGHRS, CDR2 YFSETQ. CDR3 length: 14 amino acids. V gave up 3 bases and J gave up 2 bases, with 10 bases separating them. General study findings and limits: TCRB repertoires of naive, central memory and Treg cells appeared more similar among patients than among healthy donors. TCRB CDR3 length was moderately but significantly reduced in all four CD4+ subsets of Type 1 diabetes patients.

Each donor gave one heparinised blood draw averaging roughly 100 mL. Purities over 95% were achieved in all sorted populations. In the case of this clone: What it binds is not known.

The authors reverse transcribed all of the isolated RNA, so sequencing captured expressed TCRB transcripts. The data were produced by immunoSEQ multiplex PCR, yet TCRdb's version contains in-frame clones alone and is incomplete. Of 390,000 or so clones listed, 14% are singletons. The sample was naive CD4+ T cells from blood. This clonotype was obtained from a man aged 25-40 years in good health. The gene calls are TRBV5-1 and TRBJ2-3; the D call may be TRBD1 or TRBD2 (5 bases each). CDR3 sequence: CASSSGDVTDTQYF. The CDR3 DNA reads as TGCGCCAGCAGCTCTGGGGACGTCACAGATACGCAGTATTTT.